The clone carrying this T cell receptor (beta chain) was detected only a few times. V trimming: 4 bases; J trimming: 1 base; junction bases outside the gene matches: 3. The V gene's germline CDR1 is MGHRA and CDR2 YSYEKL. This CDR3 is built from 17 residues. These data come from a study of regulatory T cells in long-lasting Graves disease. Building of the TCR beta libraries involved iRepertoire HTBI primers and Arm-PCR of CDR3 regions. TCRdb fed the multiplex PCR reads into MiXCR, producing one record per CDR3 protein. The data contain 350,000 to 450,000 distinct CDR3 sequences, roughly a fifth of them singletons. As to time point: persistent/refractory GD, antithyroid drugs over 5 years with positive TRAb. The TCR library used RNA extracted from PBMCs.

This specimen was peripheral blood mononuclear cells (PBMCs), taken when the disease was refractory, from a patient treated with antithyroid drugs. V usage is TRBV4-1 and J usage is TRBJ2-1, with 14 bases matching TRBD2. The source is a female donor with Graves disease. The CDR3 DNA follows: TGCGCCAGCAGCCCGGGACTAGCGGGGGTATCCTACAATGAGCAGTTCTTC. This encodes CASSPGLAGVSYNEQFF.